This entry is about one T cell receptor beta chain. Its antigen specificity is not known. Within one base of it there is no much larger clone, and no base qualities were kept. The data are from a study of cytomegalovirus exposure and HLA in healthy donors (dated by TCRdb to about 2017). Notes on the research overall: The 650 to 800 repertoires of the first cohort and the 95 to 150 validation repertoires were produced on the same platform, according to a later analysis. The study aimed to test whether signatures of past pathogen exposure could be identified by cataloging public T cell receptors. A separate validation cohort of roughly 130 different subjects was used in addition to the approximately 670-subject first cohort. To predict cytomegalovirus infection status, the study combined high-throughput TCR immunosequencing, statistical association of individual TCRs with disease status, and machine learning.

Library preparation used the immunoSEQ multiplex PCR assay. Per the source publication's procedure: To diagnose cytomegalovirus status from the catalog of TCR beta chain sequences, a statistical classification framework was built. The table was pulled from immuneACCESS by TCRdb, which kept in-frame rearrangements only. Such tables lose some clones; where checked, under half of the loss comes from unresolved V genes, and the rest has no known cause. That table supplies the V and J calls and clone size; D and trimming were determined from the DNA. This sample has about 130,000 clones in its table, and about nine tenths of those were observed once. The ten largest clones take up approximately 1.3% of the sample. The full study reports these points: Across donors, most TCR sequences were observed very rarely, whereas some public TCRs were present in many individuals. In a later analysis, TCRs clustered in the first cohort were found to also tend to co-occur in the 120 validation repertoires, with over 90% of cluster scores above 0. A few of the identified cytomegalovirus-associated TCR beta chains were confirmed in vitro to be specific for cytomegalovirus antigens. In the study, 150 to 200 TCR beta chains were listed as associated with cytomegalovirus. A later analysis lacked HLA typing for the validation cohort, so it scored co-occurrence in that cohort across all 110 or so repertoires. The authors suggested that the approach could potentially be extended to other disease states and immunological phenotypes. The classifier was reported to diagnose cytomegalovirus status with high specificity and sensitivity in both the original and validation cohorts.

Donors formed part of the validation cohort, which comprised 120 subjects and was distinct from the first cohort of under 850 subjects. In the germline V gene, CDR1 corresponds to SGHTA and CDR2 to FQGNSA. At the junction V is shortened by 5 bases and J by 0 bases, with 11 bases in between. Its CDR3 holds 15 amino acids, cysteine through phenylalanine. The entry retains the CDR3 DNA only, 45 bases that are in frame from base 1. This receptor was identified in a man aged 25-45 years in good health and CMV-seronegative. The specimen sequenced was PBMCs. The receptor chain draws on TRBV7-2 and TRBJ1-3; no D gene is confidently identified. The sequence in DNA is TGTGCCAGCAGCCAACCCCTGGCCTCTGGAAACACCATATATTTT. This codes for CASSQPLASGNTIYF.